A selection of T cell receptor beta chains follows, all from one sample in a study of T cells after yellow fever vaccination. TCRdb re-called the 5' RACE reads with MiXCR, one entry per CDR3 protein. The data contain just under 600,000 distinct CDR3 sequences, approximately 13% of them seen just once; the ten biggest clones take up over 12%. This material consisted of PBMCs, taken on the day of the yellow fever booster vaccination. These TCRs come from a young man who received the YFV17D yellow fever vaccine. Both conserved end residues are part of each CDR3. A D gene is named only where the DNA matches it firmly. Clone size is given for some rows only: seen once, a few or many times, or a class if the clone is expanded.

clone size: few; V gene: TRBV6-6; D gene: .; J gene: TRBJ2-3; CDR3 protein: CASRFPTDTQYF; CDR3 DNA: TGTGCCAGCAGATTCCCGACAGATACGCAGTATTTT
clone size: .; V gene: TRBV5-1; D gene: .; J gene: TRBJ2-7; CDR3 protein: CASSYGPGYEQYF; CDR3 DNA: TGCGCCAGCAGCTACGGGCCAGGCTACGAGCAGTACTTC
clone size: .; V gene: TRBV5-1; D gene: TRBD1; J gene: TRBJ2-3; CDR3 protein: CASSLEGQGPTDTQYF; CDR3 DNA: TGCGCCAGCAGCTTGGAGGGACAGGGACCCACAGATACGCAGTATTTT
clone size: .; V gene: TRBV15; D gene: .; J gene: TRBJ2-4; CDR3 protein: CATSPPRALLGIQYF; CDR3 DNA: TGTGCCACCAGCCCCCCACGCGCACTACTAGGAATTCAGTACTTC
clone size: .; V gene: TRBV6-5; D gene: TRBD1; J gene: TRBJ1-5; CDR3 protein: CASSYTSARDSHQPQHF; CDR3 DNA: TGTGCCAGCAGTTACACCAGCGCTCGGGACAGCCATCAGCCCCAGCATTTT
clone size: few; V gene: TRBV6-5; D gene: .; J gene: TRBJ1-1; CDR3 protein: CASSYSLQSSGFF; CDR3 DNA: TGTGCCAGCAGTTATTCCTTACAGTCGTCTGGTTTCTTT
clone size: few; V gene: TRBV7-3; D gene: TRBD2; J gene: TRBJ2-4; CDR3 protein: CASSPSGRRHIQYF; CDR3 DNA: TGTGCCAGCAGCCCTAGCGGGAGGCGACACATTCAGTACTTC
clone size: .; V gene: TRBV3-1; D gene: .; J gene: TRBJ2-5; CDR3 protein: CASSQMEQETQYF; CDR3 DNA: TGTGCCAGCAGCCAGATGGAGCAAGAGACCCAGTACTTC
clone size: .; V gene: TRBV20-1; D gene: .; J gene: TRBJ2-7; CDR3 protein: CSASRTGLTSSSYEQYF; CDR3 DNA: TGCAGTGCCTCCCGGACTGGACTGACTTCGAGCTCCTACGAGCAGTACTTC
clone size: .; V gene: TRBV5-1; D gene: .; J gene: TRBJ2-7; CDR3 protein: CASSLGTGAGVDEQYF; CDR3 DNA: TGCGCCAGCAGCTTGGGTACCGGGGCAGGGGTGGACGAGCAGTACTTC
clone size: .; V gene: TRBV27; D gene: .; J gene: TRBJ2-2; CDR3 protein: CASSLRPGPGAGELFF; CDR3 DNA: TGTGCCAGCAGTTTAAGGCCAGGGCCAGGAGCCGGGGAGCTGTTTTTT
clone size: few; V gene: TRBV6-5; D gene: .; J gene: TRBJ2-5; CDR3 protein: CASSYSMSLGTQYF; CDR3 DNA: TGTGCCAGCAGTTACTCTATGTCACTGGGGACCCAGTACTTC
clone size: few; V gene: TRBV7-9; D gene: TRBD2; J gene: TRBJ2-7; CDR3 protein: CASSTPTSGSSYEQYF; CDR3 DNA: TGTGCCAGCAGCACTCCGACTAGCGGGAGCTCCTACGAGCAGTACTTC
clone size: .; V gene: TRBV10-3; D gene: .; J gene: TRBJ2-3; CDR3 protein: CAISEELADTQYF; CDR3 DNA: TGTGCCATCAGTGAGGAACTAGCAGATACGCAGTATTTT
clone size: .; V gene: TRBV5-6; D gene: TRBD1; J gene: TRBJ1-1; CDR3 protein: CASRKRTGVSYTEAFF; CDR3 DNA: TGTGCCAGCAGAAAGCGAACAGGGGTGTCCTACACTGAAGCTTTCTTT
clone size: few; V gene: TRBV19; D gene: .; J gene: TRBJ1-2; CDR3 protein: CASSYKAEANYGYTF; CDR3 DNA: TGTGCCAGTAGCTACAAAGCGGAGGCTAACTATGGCTACACCTTC
clone size: .; V gene: TRBV6-5; D gene: .; J gene: TRBJ2-1; CDR3 protein: CASSYSSVYNEQFF; CDR3 DNA: TGTGCCAGCAGTTACTCGAGCGTCTACAATGAGCAGTTCTTC
clone size: .; V gene: TRBV18; D gene: .; J gene: TRBJ1-4; CDR3 protein: CASSLRLEGNEKLFF; CDR3 DNA: TGTGCCAGCTCACTCCGCCTCGAGGGGAATGAAAAACTGTTTTTT
clone size: few; V gene: TRBV6-5; D gene: .; J gene: TRBJ2-4; CDR3 protein: CASSYSKGGIAKNIQYF; CDR3 DNA: TGTGCCAGCAGTTACTCGAAGGGGGGGATAGCCAAAAACATTCAGTACTTC
clone size: .; V gene: TRBV18; D gene: .; J gene: TRBJ2-6; CDR3 protein: CASSPTGRGGANVLTF; CDR3 DNA: TGTGCCAGCTCACCAACTGGAAGGGGGGGGGCCAACGTCCTGACTTTC
clone size: few; V gene: TRBV7-3; D gene: TRBD2; J gene: TRBJ2-1; CDR3 protein: CASSHIAGGPHEQFF; CDR3 DNA: TGTGCCAGCAGCCACATAGCGGGAGGGCCGCATGAGCAGTTCTTC
clone size: .; V gene: TRBV20-1; D gene: .; J gene: TRBJ2-3; CDR3 protein: CSARRVGGLGTDTQYF; CDR3 DNA: TGCAGTGCTAGAAGGGTAGGGGGGCTGGGGACAGATACGCAGTATTTT
clone size: few; V gene: TRBV5-4; D gene: TRBD2; J gene: TRBJ2-1; CDR3 protein: CASSSLAGSGNEQFF; CDR3 DNA: TGTGCCAGCAGCTCGCTAGCGGGATCAGGCAATGAGCAGTTCTTC
clone size: .; V gene: TRBV7-2; D gene: .; J gene: TRBJ2-5; CDR3 protein: CASTRGSGRAGETQYF; CDR3 DNA: TGTGCCAGCACCCGAGGGTCGGGCAGGGCCGGGGAGACCCAGTACTTC
clone size: .; V gene: TRBV7-9; D gene: .; J gene: TRBJ2-5; CDR3 protein: CASSLRGMQETQYF; CDR3 DNA: TGTGCCAGCAGCTTAAGAGGCATGCAAGAGACCCAGTACTTC
clone size: .; V gene: TRBV5-1; D gene: .; J gene: TRBJ2-1; CDR3 protein: CASSRGYEQFF; CDR3 DNA: TGCGCCAGCAGCCGGGGCTATGAGCAGTTCTTC
clone size: .; V gene: TRBV10-3; D gene: .; J gene: TRBJ1-4; CDR3 protein: CAISETTASEKLFF; CDR3 DNA: TGTGCCATCAGTGAGACGACCGCTAGTGAAAAACTGTTTTTT
clone size: .; V gene: TRBV7-6; D gene: .; J gene: TRBJ1-3; CDR3 protein: CASSLTHLTGNTIYF; CDR3 DNA: TGTGCCAGCAGCTTGACTCACCTGACTGGAAACACCATATATTTT
clone size: .; V gene: TRBV5-1; D gene: .; J gene: TRBJ2-1; CDR3 protein: CASSLFYGRSSYNEQFF; CDR3 DNA: TGCGCCAGCAGCTTGTTTTATGGGCGCAGCTCCTACAATGAGCAGTTCTTC
clone size: .; V gene: TRBV28; D gene: TRBD1; J gene: TRBJ1-2; CDR3 protein: CASKEMGTGVNYGYTF; CDR3 DNA: TGTGCCAGCAAAGAGATGGGGACAGGTGTTAACTATGGCTACACCTTC
clone size: .; V gene: TRBV7-2; D gene: .; J gene: TRBJ2-7; CDR3 protein: CASTRGRGNEQYF; CDR3 DNA: TGTGCCAGCACCCGGGGCAGGGGCAACGAGCAGTACTTC
clone size: many; V gene: TRBV7-2; D gene: .; J gene: TRBJ2-3; CDR3 protein: CASRFPSTDTQYF; CDR3 DNA: TGTGCCAGCAGATTCCCTAGCACAGATACGCAGTATTTT
clone size: .; V gene: TRBV6-5; D gene: .; J gene: TRBJ1-3; CDR3 protein: CASRRGNTIYF; CDR3 DNA: TGTGCCAGCAGACGCGGAAACACCATATATTTT
clone size: few; V gene: TRBV5-1; D gene: .; J gene: TRBJ2-7; CDR3 protein: CASSLERVVTYEQYF; CDR3 DNA: TGCGCCAGCAGCTTGGAACGGGTAGTAACCTACGAGCAGTACTTC
clone size: .; V gene: TRBV5-6; D gene: .; J gene: TRBJ2-6; CDR3 protein: CASSLAGRYSGANVLTF; CDR3 DNA: TGTGCCAGCAGCTTGGCAGGGCGTTATTCTGGGGCCAACGTCCTGACTTTC
clone size: .; V gene: TRBV9; D gene: .; J gene: TRBJ2-1; CDR3 protein: CASSGGRNKTGTYNEQFF; CDR3 DNA: TGTGCCAGCAGCGGCGGCCGAAATAAGACAGGTACCTACAATGAGCAGTTCTTC
clone size: few; V gene: TRBV9; D gene: TRBD2; J gene: TRBJ2-1; CDR3 protein: CASSPTFSTSGRAYNEQFF; CDR3 DNA: TGTGCCAGCAGCCCTACCTTCTCGACTAGCGGGAGGGCCTACAATGAGCAGTTCTTC
clone size: few; V gene: TRBV21-1; D gene: .; J gene: TRBJ1-6; CDR3 protein: CASSKEVTGTFNSPLHF; CDR3 DNA: TGTGCCAGCAGCAAAGAAGTTACTGGGACTTTTAATTCACCCCTCCACTTT
clone size: few; V gene: TRBV29-1; D gene: .; J gene: TRBJ2-1; CDR3 protein: CSAFRGGTNNEQFF; CDR3 DNA: TGCAGCGCCTTCCGAGGCGGTACCAACAATGAGCAGTTCTTC
clone size: few; V gene: TRBV20-1; D gene: .; J gene: TRBJ2-2; CDR3 protein: CSARSTGELFF; CDR3 DNA: TGCAGTGCGAGGAGCACCGGGGAGCTGTTTTTT
clone size: few; V gene: TRBV7-2; D gene: TRBD1; J gene: TRBJ1-1; CDR3 protein: CASSLVWDRIEAFF; CDR3 DNA: TGTGCCAGCAGCTTAGTTTGGGACAGGATTGAAGCTTTCTTT
clone size: few; V gene: TRBV20-1; D gene: TRBD2; J gene: TRBJ2-7; CDR3 protein: CSARGLAGSDEQYF; CDR3 DNA: TGCAGTGCTAGAGGACTAGCGGGAAGCGACGAGCAGTACTTC
clone size: .; V gene: TRBV7-2; D gene: TRBD1; J gene: TRBJ2-7; CDR3 protein: CASSFGQGAFEQYF; CDR3 DNA: TGTGCCAGCAGCTTTGGACAGGGGGCTTTCGAGCAGTACTTC
clone size: few; V gene: TRBV7-2; D gene: .; J gene: TRBJ1-6; CDR3 protein: CASSLPRVYGSPLHF; CDR3 DNA: TGTGCCAGCAGCTTACCCAGGGTCTACGGATCACCCCTCCACTTT
clone size: .; V gene: TRBV19; D gene: .; J gene: TRBJ1-6; CDR3 protein: CASSLATGEKNSPLHF; CDR3 DNA: TGTGCCAGTAGTTTGGCGACAGGAGAAAAGAATTCACCCCTCCACTTT
clone size: few; V gene: TRBV7-2; D gene: .; J gene: TRBJ2-5; CDR3 protein: CASSPSLSQETQYF; CDR3 DNA: TGTGCCAGCAGCCCCTCCCTCTCCCAAGAGACCCAGTACTTC
clone size: .; V gene: TRBV6-5; D gene: .; J gene: TRBJ2-1; CDR3 protein: CASSYSSLARSSYNEQFF; CDR3 DNA: TGTGCCAGCAGTTACTCCTCCCTAGCGAGAAGCTCCTACAATGAGCAGTTCTTC
clone size: .; V gene: TRBV6-2/TRBV6-3; D gene: TRBD2; J gene: TRBJ2-7; CDR3 protein: CASSWGLVRSVYEQYF; CDR3 DNA: TGTGCCAGCAGTTGGGGACTAGTCCGAAGTGTCTACGAGCAGTACTTC
clone size: .; V gene: TRBV19; D gene: TRBD2; J gene: TRBJ2-3; CDR3 protein: CASSQSGRAEDTQYF; CDR3 DNA: TGTGCCAGTAGTCAAAGCGGGAGGGCCGAAGATACGCAGTATTTT
clone size: .; V gene: TRBV3-1; D gene: .; J gene: TRBJ1-1; CDR3 protein: CASSVSNTEAFF; CDR3 DNA: TGTGCCAGCTCGGTGAGCAACACTGAAGCTTTCTTT
clone size: .; V gene: TRBV20-1; D gene: TRBD1; J gene: TRBJ2-7; CDR3 protein: CSARDHRGYEQYF; CDR3 DNA: TGCAGTGCTAGAGACCACAGGGGCTACGAGCAGTACTTC
clone size: .; V gene: TRBV20-1; D gene: TRBD2; J gene: TRBJ2-3; CDR3 protein: CSAIAGARDTQYF; CDR3 DNA: TGCAGTGCAATAGCGGGAGCAAGAGATACGCAGTATTTT
clone size: few; V gene: TRBV7-2; D gene: .; J gene: TRBJ2-3; CDR3 protein: CASSLRSAGAWTDTQYF; CDR3 DNA: TGTGCCAGCAGCCTGCGGTCTGCGGGTGCTTGGACAGATACGCAGTATTTT
clone size: .; V gene: TRBV10-3; D gene: .; J gene: TRBJ2-1; CDR3 protein: CAASPGTLSDEQFF; CDR3 DNA: TGTGCCGCCTCTCCCGGGACACTGTCCGATGAGCAGTTCTTC
clone size: few; V gene: TRBV25-1; D gene: .; J gene: TRBJ2-1; CDR3 protein: CASSEPMGSSYNEQFF; CDR3 DNA: TGTGCCAGCAGTGAACCAATGGGGAGCTCCTACAATGAGCAGTTCTTC
clone size: .; V gene: TRBV20-1; D gene: .; J gene: TRBJ2-1; CDR3 protein: CSAPSNARDEQFF; CDR3 DNA: TGCAGTGCCCCCTCAAATGCTAGGGATGAGCAGTTCTTC
clone size: many; V gene: TRBV18; D gene: TRBD1; J gene: TRBJ2-7; CDR3 protein: CASSPQGAGYEQYF; CDR3 DNA: TGTGCCAGCAGCCCACAGGGGGCAGGCTACGAGCAGTACTTC